This paragraph reports one T cell receptor (beta chain). Its antigen is still unknown. Germline CDR1 is SGHTA and CDR2 is FQGNSA. The ends were cut back, 2 bases at V and 0 bases at J, with 7 bases in the middle. This CDR3 has 14 residues. TCRdb re-derived calls from the reads in MiXCR, one entry per CDR3 protein. The sample has about 470,000 distinct CDR3 sequences; about 42% are singletons. These data are taken from a study of T cell repertoires in cytomegalovirus infection. Overall study: Matching HLA type and CMV infection were both indicated by public TCR beta signatures.

Study-level results: The study found HLA-C-restricted CMV-specific TCR beta clonotypes dominating the ex vivo response.

This chain joins TRBV7-2 and TRBJ1-2; weak D call: TRBD1 (5 bases). The sequences come from cultured PBMCs, collected from culture after CMV antigen stimulation. This clonotype originated in a human donor in good health (CMV status not recorded). Some clones in this sample may be carry-over from other donors' samples. The CDR3 DNA reads as TGTGCCAGCAGCTTATGGGGGTCTAACTATGGCTACACCTTC. Translating gives CASSLWGSNYGYTF.